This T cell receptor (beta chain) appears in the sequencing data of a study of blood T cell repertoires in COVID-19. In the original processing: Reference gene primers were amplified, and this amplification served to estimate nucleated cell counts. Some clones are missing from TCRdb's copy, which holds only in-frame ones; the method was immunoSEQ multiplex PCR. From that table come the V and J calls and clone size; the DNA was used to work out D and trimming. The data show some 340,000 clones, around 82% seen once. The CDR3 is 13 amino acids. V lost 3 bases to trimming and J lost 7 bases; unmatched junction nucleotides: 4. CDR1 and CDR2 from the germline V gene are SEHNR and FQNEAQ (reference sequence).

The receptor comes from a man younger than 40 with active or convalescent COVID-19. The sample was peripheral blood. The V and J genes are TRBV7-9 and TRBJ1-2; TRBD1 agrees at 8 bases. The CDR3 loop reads CASSFDQGAGYTF. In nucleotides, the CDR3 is TGTGCCAGCAGCTTCGACCAGGGGGCTGGCTACACCTTC.